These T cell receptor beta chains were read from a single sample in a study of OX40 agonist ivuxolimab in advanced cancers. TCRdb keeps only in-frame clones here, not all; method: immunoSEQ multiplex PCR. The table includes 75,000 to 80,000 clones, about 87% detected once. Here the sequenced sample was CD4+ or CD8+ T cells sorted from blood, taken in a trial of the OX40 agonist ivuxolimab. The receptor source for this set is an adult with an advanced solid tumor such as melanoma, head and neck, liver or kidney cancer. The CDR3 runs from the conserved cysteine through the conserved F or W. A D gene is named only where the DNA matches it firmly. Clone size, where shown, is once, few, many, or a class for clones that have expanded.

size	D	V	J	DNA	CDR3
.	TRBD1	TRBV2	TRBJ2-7	TGTGCCAGCTCCGGGACAGGGGCGGGCGAGCAGTACTTC	CASSGTGAGEQYF
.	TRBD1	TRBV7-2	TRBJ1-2	TGTGCCAGCAGCTTAAGTACAGGGGAGGCCTATGGCTACACCTTC	CASSLSTGEAYGYTF
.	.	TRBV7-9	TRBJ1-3	TGTGCCAGCAGCTTAGGTCAGCCCAGCTCTGGAAACACCATATATTTT	CASSLGQPSSGNTIYF
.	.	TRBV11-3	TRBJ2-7	TGTGCCAGCAGCCTGCAGGAATATGGGCAGTACTTC	CASSLQEYGQYF
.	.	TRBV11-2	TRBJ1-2	TGTGCCAGCAGCTCTACAGGCTACTACGGCTACACCTTC	CASSSTGYYGYTF
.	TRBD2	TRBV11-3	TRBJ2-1	TGTGCCAGCAGCTCCCGGACTAGCGGGAACGAGCAGTTCTTC	CASSSRTSGNEQFF
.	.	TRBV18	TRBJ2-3	TGTGCCAGCTCACCACAGGGGATCTACACAGATACGCAGTATTTT	CASSPQGIYTDTQYF
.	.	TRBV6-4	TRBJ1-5	TGTGCCAGCAGTACCCGGGGGGACCAGCCCCAGCATTTT	CASSTRGDQPQHF
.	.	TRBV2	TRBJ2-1	TGTGCCAGCAAAAAATTGAGGGACAATGAGCAGTTCTTC	CASKKLRDNEQFF
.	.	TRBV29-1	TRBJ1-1	TGCAGCGCTCCGAAAGGGGGAAACACTGAAGCTTTCTTT	CSAPKGGNTEAFF
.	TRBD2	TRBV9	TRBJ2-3	TGTGCCAGCAGCCCGCGAGGGATGGGACTACGCACAGATACGCAGTATTTT	CASSPRGMGLRTDTQYF
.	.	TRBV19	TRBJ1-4	TGTGCCAGTAGTTCCCTGACGGGAGGACGGTATGAAAAACTGTTTTTT	CASSSLTGGRYEKLFF
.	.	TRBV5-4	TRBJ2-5	TGTGCCAGCAGCTTGGGAAGGGGTGAGACCCAGTACTTC	CASSLGRGETQYF
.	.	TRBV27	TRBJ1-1	TGTGCCAGCAGCTATTTTTTGAACACTGAAGCTTTCTTT	CASSYFLNTEAFF
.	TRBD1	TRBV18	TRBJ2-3	TGTGCCAGCTCACCTGGACAGGGAGGTCATACGCAGTATTTT	CASSPGQGGHTQYF
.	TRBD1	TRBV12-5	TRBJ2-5	TGTGCTAGTGGCTACGGATTCTCGGACAGGGAGGTGACCCAGTACTTC	CASGYGFSDREVTQYF
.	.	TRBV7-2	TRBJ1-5	TGTGCCAGCAGCTTGGGCGCCCCCCCTTTTCAGCCCCAGCATTTT	CASSLGAPPFQPQHF
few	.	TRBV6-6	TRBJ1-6	TGTGCCAGCAGCTCTGGACAGATGTCACCCCTCCACTTT	CASSSGQMSPLHF
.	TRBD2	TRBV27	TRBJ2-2	TGTGCCAGCAGTTTGGCGGGGGGGCTCGGCACCGGGGAGCTGTTTTTT	CASSLAGGLGTGELFF
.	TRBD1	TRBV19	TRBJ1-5	TGTGCCAGTAGTATAGATCCGACAGGGGTTAACTCTCAGCCCCAGCATTTT	CASSIDPTGVNSQPQHF
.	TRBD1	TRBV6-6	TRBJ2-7	TGTGCCAGCAGTATGGGGACAGGGGACGAGCAGTACTTC	CASSMGTGDEQYF
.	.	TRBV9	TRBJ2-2	TGTGCCAGCAGCGCCGGAGCTCCCGGGGAGCTGTTTTTT	CASSAGAPGELFF
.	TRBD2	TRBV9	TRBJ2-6	TGTGCCAGCAGCGTAGTTCTAGCGGGTACCTCTGGGGCCAACGTCCTGACTTTC	CASSVVLAGTSGANVLTF
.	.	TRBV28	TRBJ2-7	TGTGCCAGCAGTTTTCCAGGGTACCCCTACGAGCAGTACTTC	CASSFPGYPYEQYF
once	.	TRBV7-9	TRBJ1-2	TGTGCCAGCAGCTTAAACAGGGAAGGCTACACCTTC	CASSLNREGYTF
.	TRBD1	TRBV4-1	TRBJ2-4	TGCGCCAGCAGCCAAGGAACACAGGGGCTTCCTGGCATTCAGTACTTC	CASSQGTQGLPGIQYF
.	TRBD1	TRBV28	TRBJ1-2	TGTGCCAGCAGTTCCCCGACAGGGAGTGGCTATGGCTACACCTTC	CASSSPTGSGYGYTF
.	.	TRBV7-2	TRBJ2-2	TGTGCCAGCAGCTTAGCGAGTAGGGCTGGCGGGGAGCTGTTTTTT	CASSLASRAGGELFF
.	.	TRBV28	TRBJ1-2	TGTGCCAGCAGTTTATGGGGGGCACAGGTCGGCTACACCTTC	CASSLWGAQVGYTF
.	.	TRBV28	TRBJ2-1	TGTGCCAGCACTGAAGATTATTTTCGGAAAGTCAGCGAGCAGTTCTTC	CASTEDYFRKVSEQFF
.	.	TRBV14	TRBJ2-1	TGTGCCAGCAGCCCGTCTCTTCTAAATGAGCAGTTCTTC	CASSPSLLNEQFF
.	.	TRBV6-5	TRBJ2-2	TGTGCCAGCAGTTACGGCGGACGCACCGGGGAGCTGTTTTTT	CASSYGGRTGELFF
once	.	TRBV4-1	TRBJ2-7	TGCGCCAGCAGCCAAGATGATGGTGGGGACACCTACGAGCAGTACTTC	CASSQDDGGDTYEQYF
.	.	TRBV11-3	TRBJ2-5	TGTGCCAGCAGCTTAGAACAGGGTAGAGGAGAGACCCAGTACTTC	CASSLEQGRGETQYF
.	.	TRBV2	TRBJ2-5	TGTGCCAGCAGTGCTCTCGCAAGCAAAAAGACCCAGTACTTC	CASSALASKKTQYF